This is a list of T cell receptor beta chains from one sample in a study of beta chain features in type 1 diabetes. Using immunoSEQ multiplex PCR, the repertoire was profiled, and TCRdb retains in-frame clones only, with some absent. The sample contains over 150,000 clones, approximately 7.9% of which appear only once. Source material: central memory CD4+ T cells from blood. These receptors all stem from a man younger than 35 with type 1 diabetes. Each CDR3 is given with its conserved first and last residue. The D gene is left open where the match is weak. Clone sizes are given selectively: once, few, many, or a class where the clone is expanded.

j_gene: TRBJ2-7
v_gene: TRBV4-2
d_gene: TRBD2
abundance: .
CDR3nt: TGTGCCAGCCAGGCGATGGCGGGAGGGCCCTACGAGCAGTACTTC
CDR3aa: CASQAMAGGPYEQYF

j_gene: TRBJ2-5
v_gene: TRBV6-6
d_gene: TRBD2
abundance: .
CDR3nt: TGTGCCAGCAGTTACGGCCCGAGCGGGGCGGGGACCCAGTACTTC
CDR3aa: CASSYGPSGAGTQYF

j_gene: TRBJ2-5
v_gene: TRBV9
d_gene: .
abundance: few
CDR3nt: TGTGCCAGCAGCGCATCGGGAGAAAGGGGGACCCAGTACTTC
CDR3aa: CASSASGERGTQYF

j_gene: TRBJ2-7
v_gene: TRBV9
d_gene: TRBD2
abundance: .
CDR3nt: TGTGCCAGCAGCGTAGGCGGTAGCGGGAGAACCGAGCAGTACTTC
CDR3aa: CASSVGGSGRTEQYF

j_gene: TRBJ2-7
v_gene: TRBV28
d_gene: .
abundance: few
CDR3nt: TGTGCCAGCGCCCGAGTTCCCTACGAGCAGTACTTC
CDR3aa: CASARVPYEQYF

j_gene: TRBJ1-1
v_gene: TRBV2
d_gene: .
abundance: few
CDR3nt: TGTGCCAGCAGTTTTACAGGGAGAGACACTGAAGCTTTCTTT
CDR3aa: CASSFTGRDTEAFF

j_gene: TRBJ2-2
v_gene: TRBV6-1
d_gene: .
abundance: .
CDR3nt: TGTGCCAGCAGTGAAGAGGTCGGGACCGGGGAGCTGTTTTTT
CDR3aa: CASSEEVGTGELFF

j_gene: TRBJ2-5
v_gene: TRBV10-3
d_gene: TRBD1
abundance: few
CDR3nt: TGTGCCATCAGAGGGACAGCCCAAGAGACCCAGTACTTC
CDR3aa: CAIRGTAQETQYF

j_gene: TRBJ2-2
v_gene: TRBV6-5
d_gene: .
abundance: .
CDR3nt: TGTGCCAGCCAGGTGGGGAGCAACACCGGGGAGCTGTTTTTT
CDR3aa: CASQVGSNTGELFF

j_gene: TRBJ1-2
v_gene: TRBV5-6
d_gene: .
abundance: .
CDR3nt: TGTGCCAGCAGCTTACCCCGCGGGAGTAATGGCTACACCTTC
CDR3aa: CASSLPRGSNGYTF

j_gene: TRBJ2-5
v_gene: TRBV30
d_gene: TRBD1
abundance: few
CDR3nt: TGTGCCTGGAGTGTCGGGACAGGGATCCAAGAGACCCAGTACTTC
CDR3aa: CAWSVGTGIQETQYF

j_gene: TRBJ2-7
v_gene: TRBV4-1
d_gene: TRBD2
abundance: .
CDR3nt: TGCGCCAGCAGCCACACTGCGGGAGGGCCTTCCTACGAGCAGTACTTC
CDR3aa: CASSHTAGGPSYEQYF

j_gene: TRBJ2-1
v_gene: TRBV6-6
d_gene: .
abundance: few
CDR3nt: TGTGCCAGCACACAGGGCAATGAGCAGTTCTTC
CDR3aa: CASTQGNEQFF

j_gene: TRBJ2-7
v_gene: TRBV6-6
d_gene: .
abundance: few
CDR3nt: TGTGCCAGCAACATGAGGGGGTCCTACGAGCAGTACTTC
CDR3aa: CASNMRGSYEQYF

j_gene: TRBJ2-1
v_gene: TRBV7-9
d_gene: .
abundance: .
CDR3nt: TGTGCCAGCAGTAGAGGACAAGGCCTCTTGGATGAGCAGTTCTTC
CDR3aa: CASSRGQGLLDEQFF

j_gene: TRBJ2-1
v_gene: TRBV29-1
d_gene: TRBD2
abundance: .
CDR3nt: TGCAGCGGTAGACTAGCCCCTCTCAATGAGCAGTTCTTC
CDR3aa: CSGRLAPLNEQFF

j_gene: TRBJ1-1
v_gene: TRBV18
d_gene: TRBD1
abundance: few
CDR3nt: TGTGCCAGCTCATCCCACCAGGGGGGGAACACTGAAGCTTTCTTT
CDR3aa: CASSSHQGGNTEAFF

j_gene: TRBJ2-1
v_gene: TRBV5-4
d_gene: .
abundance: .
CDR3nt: TGTGCCAGCAGCTTGGAAGGAGAAAGGGGATCCAATGAGCAGTTCTTC
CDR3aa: CASSLEGERGSNEQFF

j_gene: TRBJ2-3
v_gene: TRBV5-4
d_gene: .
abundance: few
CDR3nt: TGTGCCAGCAGCCCCAATGAGGATACGCAGTATTTT
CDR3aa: CASSPNEDTQYF

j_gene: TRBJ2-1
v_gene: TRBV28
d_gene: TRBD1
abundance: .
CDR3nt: TGTGCCAGCAGTTCAACAGGGGCCGACGGGCGCAGCTCCTACAATGAGCAGTTCTTC
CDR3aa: CASSSTGADGRSSYNEQFF

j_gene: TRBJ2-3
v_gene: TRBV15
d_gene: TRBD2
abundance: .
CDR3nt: TGTGCCACCAGCAGAGGCGGGGGTAGCACAGATACGCAGTATTTT
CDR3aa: CATSRGGGSTDTQYF

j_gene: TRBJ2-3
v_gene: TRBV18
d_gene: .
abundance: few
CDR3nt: TGTGCCAGCTCACCCAGCTACCAGAGGACAGATACGCAGTATTTT
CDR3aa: CASSPSYQRTDTQYF

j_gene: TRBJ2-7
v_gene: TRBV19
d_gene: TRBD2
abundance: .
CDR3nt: TGTGCCAGTAGGCTAGCGGGGGGGAGCTTC
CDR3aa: CASRLAGGSF

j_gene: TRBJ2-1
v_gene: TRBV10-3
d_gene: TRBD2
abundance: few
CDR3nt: TGTGCCATCAGAATTAGCGGGAAGGGTGAGAATGAGCAGTTCTTC
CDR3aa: CAIRISGKGENEQFF

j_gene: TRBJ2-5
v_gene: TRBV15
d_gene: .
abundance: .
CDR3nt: TGTGCCACCAGCAGAGATCCAGCGGAGACCCAGTACTTC
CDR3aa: CATSRDPAETQYF

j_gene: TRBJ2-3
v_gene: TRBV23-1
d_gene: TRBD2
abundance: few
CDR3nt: TGCGCCAGCAGTCAATTTACTACTAGCGGGGCGGATCTAGATACGCAGTATTTT
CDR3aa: CASSQFTTSGADLDTQYF

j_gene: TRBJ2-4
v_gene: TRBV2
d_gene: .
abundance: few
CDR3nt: TGTGCCAGCAGTGACACATCAAACATTCAGTACTTC
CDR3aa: CASSDTSNIQYF

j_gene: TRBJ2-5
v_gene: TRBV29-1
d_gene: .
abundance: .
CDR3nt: TGCAGCGTTGTGGGCAGGCAAGAGACCCAGTACTTC
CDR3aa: CSVVGRQETQYF